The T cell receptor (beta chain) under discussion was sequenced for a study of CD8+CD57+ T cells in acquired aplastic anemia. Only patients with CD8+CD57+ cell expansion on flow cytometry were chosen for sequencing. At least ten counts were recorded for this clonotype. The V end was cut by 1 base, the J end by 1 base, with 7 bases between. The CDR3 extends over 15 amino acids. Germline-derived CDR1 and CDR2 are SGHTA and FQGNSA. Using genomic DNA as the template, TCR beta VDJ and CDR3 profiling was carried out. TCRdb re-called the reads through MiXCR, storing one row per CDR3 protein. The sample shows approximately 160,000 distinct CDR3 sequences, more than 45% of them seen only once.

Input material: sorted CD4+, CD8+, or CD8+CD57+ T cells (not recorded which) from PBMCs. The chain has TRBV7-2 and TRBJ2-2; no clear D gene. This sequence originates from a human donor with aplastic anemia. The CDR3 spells CASSLGRRNTGELFF. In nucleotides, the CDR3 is TGTGCCAGCAGCTTAGGTCGACGGAACACCGGGGAGCTGTTTTTT.